The 30 T cell receptor beta chains listed next were all sequenced from one sample in a study of neoadjuvant anti-PD-1 for oral cavity cancer. Clones were sequenced by immunoSEQ multiplex PCR, and TCRdb holds only the in-frame ones, with some missing. The top ten hold about 2.5% of the sample, which has fewer than 70,000 clones, roughly 84% seen once. Sequencing used PBMCs, obtained before nivolumab (anti-PD-1) treatment. These receptors were taken from a person aged 35-79 years with oral cavity squamous cell carcinoma.

J is TRBJ1-1 and V is TRBV6-1; D ambiguous. The germline CDR1 and CDR2 sequences are MNHNS and SASEGT. CDR3 size: 12 residues. V shed 7 bases and J shed 7 bases, with 13 bases lying between them. CDR3 bases: TGTGCCAGCACCGGGAGTCCTCATGAAGCTTTCTTT. Protein sequence: CASTGSPHEAFF.

The rearrangement uses TRBV7-6 and TRBJ2-7; maybe TRBD1 (6 bases). The CDR3 sequence is 15 residues long. Germline lookup yields CDR1 SGHVS and CDR2 FNYEAQ. The V end was cut by 1 base, the J end by 0 bases, with 10 bases between. CDR3 bases: TGTGCCAGCAGCTTAGGACAGGACACCTCCTACGAGCAGTACTTC. Protein product: CASSLGQDTSYEQYF. Filled out from reference TRBV7-6 and TRBJ2-7, the complete variable domain reads GAGVSQSPRYKVTKRGQDVALRCDPISGHVSLYWYRQALGQGPEFLTYFNYEAQQDKSGLPNDRFSAERPEGSISTLTIQRTEQRDSAMYRCASSLGQDTSYEQYFGPGTRLTVT.

CDR3 in amino acids: CASSLQRGTGNTIYF. In DNA form, the CDR3 reads TGTGCCAGCAGCCTACAGAGGGGAACTGGAAACACCATATATTTT. V gene TRBV11-2 combines with J gene TRBJ1-3; D is possibly TRBD1 (5 bases). Trimming shortened V by 5 bases and J by 2 bases, and 13 bases separated the two germline ends. In germline, CDR1 is SGHAT, CDR2 FQNNGV. The CDR3 is 15 amino acids.

The chain recombines TRBV2 with TRBJ2-3; D uncertain. The germline V and J ends were trimmed by 9 bases and 1 base, with 14 bases remaining between them. This CDR3 region has 14 residues. CDR1 and CDR2 (germline): SNHLY, FYNNEI. CDR3 in DNA: TGTGCCAGTGGCTATGTAGGGCGCACAGATACGCAGTATTTT. This encodes CASGYVGRTDTQYF.

The chain carries TRBV5-6 and TRBJ1-2; D remains unclear. The CDR3 has 14 amino acids. Germline-derived CDR1 and CDR2 are SGHDT and YYEEEE. The V end lost 0 bases, the J end lost 0 bases, and 6 bases lay between the germline ends. The CDR3: CASSLEQSNYGYTF. The CDR3 DNA reads TGTGCCAGCAGCTTGGAACAGTCTAACTATGGCTACACCTTC.

The chain recombines TRBV7-8 with TRBJ2-1; D is undetermined. This CDR3 is built from 13 residues. Germline CDR1 reads SGHVS; CDR2 reads FQNEAQ. V lost 5 bases and J lost 9, with 14 bases in between. The CDR3 loop reads CASSNALGGEQFF. The CDR3, as DNA: TGTGCCAGCAGCAACGCTCTGGGCGGTGAGCAGTTCTTC. Combining the CDR3 with reference TRBV7-8 and TRBJ2-1 gives the whole variable domain GAGVSQSPRYKVAKRGQDVALRCDPISGHVSLFWYQQALGQGPEFLTYFQNEAQLDKSGLPSDRFFAERPEGSVSTLKIQRTQQEDSAVYLCASSNALGGEQFFGPGTRLTVL.

The chain joins TRBV27 to TRBJ1-2, with unresolved D. The CDR3 runs to 10 residues. The germline gives CDR1 MNHEY, CDR2 SMNVEV (reference sequence). V was trimmed by 7 bases and J by 6 bases, leaving 6 bases between them. The CDR3 nucleotides read TGTGCCAGCAAGGGAGATGGCTACACCTTC. This codes for CASKGDGYTF.

The chain links TRBV11-2 to TRBJ2-7; the D call may be TRBD1 or TRBD2 (5 bases each). Looked up from germline, CDR1 is SGHAT and CDR2 is FQNNGV. V lost 5 bases, J lost 0 bases, and 14 bases lay in between. CDR3 length equals 15 residues. The CDR3: CASSPLGTPSYEQYF. DNA of the CDR3: TGTGCCAGCAGCCCACTGGGGACCCCCTCCTACGAGCAGTACTTC. The whole variable domain, remainder taken from reference TRBV11-2 and TRBJ2-7, is EAGVAQSPRYKIIEKRQSVAFWCNPISGHATLYWYQQILGQGPKLLIQFQNNGVVDDSQLPKDRFSAERLKGVDSTLKIQPAKLEDSAVYLCASSPLGTPSYEQYFGPGTRLTVT.

The chain combines TRBV5-5 with TRBJ2-7; weak D call: TRBD1 (5 bases). This CDR3 contains 12 residues. Germline V gene lookup returns CDR1 SGHKS and CDR2 YYEKEE (reference sequence). Trimming cost V 4 bases and J 7 bases, with 12 bases left between them. CDR3 sequence reads: CASSAARGEQYF. As DNA, the CDR3 is TGTGCCAGCAGCGCCGCAAGGGGAGAGCAGTACTTC.

The chain couples TRBV2 to TRBJ1-3, with TRBD1 identical over 7 bases. The CDR3 sequence is 16 residues long. J was trimmed by 0 bases and V by 6 bases; bases with no gene match: 8. In germline, CDR1 is SNHLY, CDR2 FYNNEI. CDR3 DNA: TGTGCCAGCAGCTGGGACAGCCCTAGCTCTGGAAACACCATATATTTT. Amino acid sequence: CASSWDSPSSGNTIYF.

The chain employs TRBV28 and TRBJ2-6; D tentatively fits TRBD1 or TRBD2 (5 bases each). V was shortened by 4 bases and J by 3 bases, with 13 bases between the two germline ends. The V gene's germline CDR1 is MDHEN and CDR2 SYDVKM. This CDR3 contains 16 residues. Here the CDR3 reads CASSSGTPSGANVLTF. Here the CDR3 DNA reads TGTGCCAGCAGTTCAGGGACCCCCAGTGGGGCCAACGTCCTGACTTTC.

The DNA of the CDR3 is TGTGCCAGCAGTTACCGGGGGGCAGCTGAAGCTTTCTTT. It yields the protein CASSYRGAAEAFF. The chain uses TRBV6-5 and TRBJ1-1; D perhaps matches TRBD1 (6 bases). Trimming cost V 2 bases and J 6 bases, with 10 bases left between them. Germline V gene sequence: CDR1 MNHEY, CDR2 SVGAGI. The CDR3 contains 13 residues.

The chain joins TRBV7-3 to TRBJ1-1; D is undetermined. This CDR3 contains 14 residues. V was clipped by 4 bases and J by 2 bases, with 11 bases between them. The germline V gene has CDR1 SGHTA and CDR2 FQGTGA. CDR3 sequence: CASSSLAGNTEAFF. DNA for the CDR3: TGTGCCAGCAGCTCACTTGCAGGTAACACTGAAGCTTTCTTT. The variable domain in full, completed from reference TRBV7-3 and TRBJ1-1, reads GAGVSQTPSNKVTEKGKYVELRCDPISGHTALYWYRQSLGQGPEFLIYFQGTGAADDSGLPNDRFFAVRPEGSVSTLKIQRTERGDSAVYLCASSSLAGNTEAFFGQGTRLTVV.

The chain employs TRBV11-2 and TRBJ2-1; 9 bases fit TRBD1. Germline trimming cut 4 bases from V and 5 bases from J; bases unmatched to any gene: 12. Germline-derived CDR1 and CDR2 are SGHAT and FQNNGV. This CDR3 has 17 amino acids. This chain's CDR3 is CASSSTGGFPTDNEQFF. DNA of the CDR3: TGTGCCAGCAGCTCGACAGGGGGATTTCCTACGGACAATGAGCAGTTCTTC.

V usage is TRBV7-2 and J usage is TRBJ2-7, with 7 positions matching TRBD2. The CDR3 sequence is 16 residues long. V shed 5 bases, J shed 1 base, and the junction held 11 bases outside the gene matches. Germline V gene sequence: CDR1 SGHTA, CDR2 FQGNSA. The CDR3 sequence: CASSLPRGGGSYEQYF. CDR3 bases: TGTGCCAGCAGCCTCCCCCGGGGCGGGGGTTCCTACGAGCAGTACTTC.

This clone has just one count. This CDR3 reads CASPYNKGGTYSNQPQHF. For the CDR3, the DNA is TGTGCCAGCCCATACAACAAGGGGGGGACATATAGCAATCAGCCCCAGCATTTT. The chain recombines TRBV9 with TRBJ1-5, with a possible D match to TRBD1 (6 bases). Trimming took off 7 bases at V and 0 bases at J, with 23 bases between the two ends. This CDR3 has 18 amino acids. Germline CDR1 is SGDLS and CDR2 is YYNGEE.

CDR3: CASSKPGGLEQYF. For the CDR3, the DNA is TGTGCCAGCAGCAAGCCAGGGGGCCTCGAGCAGTACTTC. This chain uses TRBV5-4 with TRBJ2-7; 8 nucleotides line up with TRBD1. V lost 4 bases and J lost 6; bases outside the gene matches: 6. Germline lookup yields CDR1 SGHNT and CDR2 YYREEE (reference sequence). The CDR3 has 13 amino acids.

The genes are TRBV27 and TRBJ1-1; 12 nucleotides align to TRBD1. The length of the CDR3 is 16 residues. Germline lookup yields CDR1 MNHEY and CDR2 SMNVEV (reference sequence). Trimming removed 5 bases from V and 3 bases from J; junction bases left unmatched: 7. The CDR3 here is CASSGTGGFLYTEAFF. CDR3 coding DNA: TGTGCCAGCAGTGGGACAGGGGGCTTTCTTTACACTGAAGCTTTCTTT.

The chain carries TRBV10-1 and TRBJ2-2; TRBD2 agrees at 10 bases. CDR3 length: 16 residues. CDR1 is WNHNN and CDR2 is SYGVQD in the germline V gene (reference sequence). V lost 8 bases, J lost 2 bases, and 8 bases stayed unmatched. The CDR3 spells CASRASGGPNTGELFF. The CDR3 DNA follows: TGCGCCAGCCGTGCTAGCGGGGGCCCTAACACCGGGGAGCTGTTTTTT.

This chain uses TRBV10-1 with TRBJ1-5; D is unresolved. This CDR3 is built from 13 residues. Trimming left V 5 bases short and J 4 bases short, with 9 bases between. Germline V gene sequence: CDR1 WNHNN, CDR2 SYGVQD (reference sequence). The CDR3 protein is CASSPQENQPQHF. The CDR3 DNA sequence: TGCGCCAGCAGTCCCCAGGAGAATCAGCCCCAGCATTTT.

The J gene is TRBJ2-7, the V gene TRBV6-1; D perhaps matches TRBD1 (6 bases). Trimming removed 7 bases at V and 0 bases at J, with 13 bases between. This CDR3 is 14 amino acids long. Germline values: CDR1 MNHNS, CDR2 SASEGT. CDR3 sequence: CASTFRGGSYEQYF. Written as DNA, the CDR3 is TGTGCCAGCACCTTCAGGGGCGGCTCCTACGAGCAGTACTTC.

The chain has TRBV10-1 and TRBJ2-7; no definite D call. Between the trimmed V and J ends, which lost 5 bases and 0 bases, there was a span of 5 bases. This CDR3 contains 12 residues. CDR1 WNHNN and CDR2 SYGVQD come from the germline V gene (reference sequence). The CDR3 DNA reads as TGCGCCAGCAGTTTTAGCTCCTACGAGCAGTACTTC. This translates into CASSFSSYEQYF.

The CDR3 region is CASSPRGTTGELFF. The CDR3 bases are TGTGCCAGCAGCCCCCGGGGGACCACCGGGGAGCTGTTTTTT. V and J are TRBV7-8 and TRBJ2-2; tentative D call: TRBD2 (6 bases). The CDR3 covers 14 residues. Trimming shortened V by 5 bases and J by 4 bases, and 11 bases separated the two germline ends. Germline V gene data show CDR1 as SGHVS and CDR2 as FQNEAQ.

CDR3 sequence: CASSLGQHYGYTF. Written as DNA, the CDR3 is TGTGCCAGCAGCTTGGGACAGCACTATGGCTACACCTTC. The chain employs TRBV11-2 and TRBJ1-2, with 7 nucleotides matching TRBD1. This CDR3 spans 13 amino acids. CDR1 SGHAT and CDR2 FQNNGV come from the germline V gene. J lost 3 bases, V lost 3 bases, and 1 base had no gene match.

In this sample, this clone turned up once. The chain's CDR3 is CASSRRQTGGYGYTF. DNA of the CDR3: TGTGCCAGCAGCCGACGCCAGACAGGGGGCTATGGCTACACCTTC. The chain links TRBV7-8 to TRBJ1-2; 9 nucleotides agree with TRBD1. J lost 4 bases, V lost 5 bases, and 8 bases had no gene match. The V gene's germline CDR1 is SGHVS and CDR2 FQNEAQ. The CDR3 totals 15 residues.

The chain carries TRBV7-8 and TRBJ1-5; tentative D call: TRBD1 (5 bases). This CDR3 is built from 14 residues. Germline loops: CDR1 SGHVS, CDR2 FQNEAQ. Deletions cut 3 bases from V and 5 bases from J, with 11 bases between. This CDR3 reads CASSLGGVDQPQHF. The CDR3 bases are TGTGCCAGCAGCTTGGGGGGGGTGGATCAGCCCCAGCATTTT.

Of note for this clone: One junction end disagrees with the germline gene, perhaps due to a read error. The identical CDR3 is also encoded by other nucleotide sequences in the sample. This chain joins TRBV6-5 and TRBJ2-7; unclear D gene. CDR1 and CDR2 from the germline V gene are MNHEY and SVGAGI. This CDR3 is 16 amino acids long. The CDR3 reads CASSYSRLGRSYEQYF. The CDR3 region has the DNA TGTGCCAGCAGTTACTCTAGGTTGGGCAGGTCCTATGAGCAGTACTTC.

V usage is TRBV19 and J usage is TRBJ2-6; D is possibly TRBD1 (6 bases). With 7 bases removed from V and 4 bases from J, the gap between germline ends came to 11 bases. Germline-derived CDR1 and CDR2 are LNHDA and SQIVND (reference sequence). This CDR3 region has 14 residues. CDR3 region: CASKGGTGANVLTF. CDR3 coding DNA: TGTGCCAGTAAAGGGGGAACAGGGGCCAACGTCCTGACTTTC. The full variable domain, with the rest looked up from reference TRBV19 and TRBJ2-6, is DGGITQSPKYLFRKEGQNVTLSCEQNLNHDAMYWYRQDPGQGLRLIYYSQIVNDFQKGDIAEGYSVSREKKESFPLTVTSAQKNPTAFYLCASKGGTGANVLTFGAGSRLTVL.

This rearrangement joins TRBV13 to TRBJ2-7, with D perhaps TRBD2 (6 bases). Germline CDR1 and CDR2: PRHDT and FYEKMQ (reference sequence). This CDR3 spans 15 amino acids. V gave up 4 bases and J gave up 2 bases, with 15 bases separating them. CDR3 region: CASSSRTKTPYEQYF. Written as DNA, the CDR3 is TGTGCCAGCAGCTCTCGGACTAAAACCCCCTACGAGCAGTACTTC.

The V call is TRBV7-8, the J call TRBJ2-3; D possibly matches TRBD1 or TRBD2 (5 bases each). This CDR3 has 12 residues. Trimming pared 10 bases from V and 1 base from J, leaving 9 bases between. In germline, CDR1 is SGHVS, CDR2 FQNEAQ. The CDR3 region has the DNA TGTGCCATTGGGACGGGCACAGATACGCAGTATTTT. The encoded protein is CAIGTGTDTQYF.